A selection of T cell receptor beta chains follows, all from one sample in a study of blood T cell repertoires in COVID-19. Repertoires were generated with immunoSEQ multiplex PCR, while TCRdb's copy carries only in-frame clones and drops some. The sample has some 160,000 clones, about four fifths seen once. The sample taken for sequencing was peripheral blood. The receptor source for this set is a woman aged 65 to 85 who had recovered from COVID-19. CDR3s include the opening cysteine and the closing phenylalanine or tryptophan. The D gene is left open where the match is weak. Clone size is stated in some rows and not others, as once, few, many or a class when expanded.

j_gene,abundance,v_gene,d_gene,CDR3aa,CDR3nt
TRBJ1-1,NA,TRBV11-2,TRBD1,CASSLGQGSEAFF,TGTGCCAGCAGCTTAGGACAGGGGTCTGAAGCTTTCTTT
TRBJ1-1,NA,TRBV5-6,NA,CASSRVTVNTEAFF,TGTGCCAGCAGCCGGGTTACCGTGAACACTGAAGCTTTCTTT
TRBJ2-6,medium-sized,TRBV10-3,NA,CAISAEGSWANVLTF,TGTGCCATCAGTGCCGAGGGCAGTTGGGCCAACGTCCTGACTTTC
TRBJ2-1,NA,TRBV10-3,TRBD1,CAISPRTGWHEQFF,TGTGCCATCAGTCCTAGGACAGGGTGGCATGAGCAGTTCTTC
TRBJ2-3,NA,TRBV24-1,TRBD1,CAAGQGPRRGTDTQYF,TGTGCCGCAGGACAGGGTCCCCGCCGGGGGACAGATACGCAGTATTTT
TRBJ2-7,NA,TRBV12-3/TRBV12-4,NA,CASSLSGLYEQYF,TGTGCCAGCAGTTTATCAGGGCTCTACGAGCAGTACTTC
TRBJ1-6,NA,TRBV19,NA,CASNSNRNNSPLHF,TGTGCCAGTAACTCCAACAGGAATAATTCACCCCTCCACTTT
TRBJ2-5,NA,TRBV9,TRBD2,CASSGSGGGRETQYF,TGTGCCAGCAGCGGTAGCGGGGGCGGGAGAGAGACCCAGTACTTC
TRBJ1-5,once,TRBV19,NA,CASSIAPYQGGQPQHF,TGTGCCAGTAGTATAGCCCCCTATCAAGGGGGTCAGCCCCAGCATTTT
TRBJ1-2,NA,TRBV27,NA,CASSLTGLYGYTF,TGTGCCAGCAGTTTAACAGGCCTCTATGGCTACACCTTC
TRBJ2-7,NA,TRBV30,TRBD2,CAWSGGGSLSYEQYF,TGTGCCTGGAGTGGGGGCGGGAGTTTGTCCTACGAGCAGTACTTC
TRBJ1-3,few,TRBV7-9,NA,CASSRTTTGNTIYF,TGTGCCAGCAGCAGAACAACCACTGGAAACACCATATATTTT
TRBJ2-3,NA,TRBV3-1/TRBV3-2,TRBD2,CASSQVERLAGAPNEDTQYF,TGTGCCAGCAGCCAAGTCGAGAGACTAGCGGGAGCCCCCAATGAAGATACGCAGTATTTT
TRBJ2-2,NA,TRBV9,NA,CASSVTKWGVSNTGELFF,TGTGCCAGCAGCGTAACAAAATGGGGGGTATCGAACACCGGGGAGCTGTTTTTT
TRBJ1-2,NA,TRBV7-9,NA,CASSLGPPGYGYTF,TGTGCCAGCAGCTTGGGGCCCCCCGGTTATGGCTACACCTTC
TRBJ2-7,once,TRBV10-3,TRBD1,CAIRGQGGSYEQYF,TGTGCCATCAGGGGACAGGGGGGGAGCTACGAGCAGTACTTT
TRBJ2-3,NA,TRBV9,NA,CASSPTSTSTDTQYF,TGTGCCAGCAGTCCTACTAGTACTAGCACAGATACGCAGTATTTT
TRBJ2-7,NA,TRBV19,NA,CASSIGGGGYYEQYF,TGTGCCAGTAGTATAGGTGGGGGCGGCTACTACGAGCAGTACTTC
TRBJ1-2,NA,TRBV6-6,TRBD1,CASRMPPGTDKYGYTF,TGTGCCAGCCGGATGCCCCCCGGGACAGACAAATATGGCTACACCTTC
TRBJ2-1,NA,TRBV7-2,NA,CASSLASHNEQFF,TGTGCCAGCAGCTTAGCCTCCCACAATGAGCAGTTCTTC
TRBJ1-2,NA,TRBV16,NA,CASSQSGPRYGYTF,TGTGCCAGCAGCCAATCGGGGCCCAGGTATGGCTACACCTTC
TRBJ2-1,NA,TRBV10-3,TRBD1,CAISQDREQITGQFF,TGTGCCATCAGCCAGGACAGGGAACAAATCACGGGGCAGTTCTTC
TRBJ1-1,many,TRBV7-9,NA,CASSQGGANTEAFF,TGTGCCAGCAGCCAAGGGGGAGCGAACACTGAAGCTTTCTTT
TRBJ2-1,NA,TRBV11-2,TRBD2,CASSLGGGAGNEQFF,TGTGCCAGCAGCTTAGGCGGGGGGGCGGGCAATGAGCAGTTCTTC
TRBJ2-5,NA,TRBV11-2,TRBD1,CASSLAGDRGETQYF,TGTGCCAGCAGCTTAGCCGGCGACAGGGGAGAGACCCAGTACTTC
TRBJ2-2,NA,TRBV4-3,NA,CASSQDRGGPGELFF,TGCGCCAGCAGCCAAGATCGCGGGGGCCCCGGGGAGCTGTTTTTT
TRBJ1-2,NA,TRBV18,NA,CASSPRPGDGYTF,TGTGCCAGCTCACCACGTCCGGGGGATGGCTACACCTTC
TRBJ1-1,NA,TRBV12-5,NA,CASGRGTGAFF,TGTGCTAGTGGCCGCGGGACGGGAGCTTTCTTT
TRBJ2-1,NA,TRBV11-2,NA,CASSRTDLNEQFF,TGTGCCAGCTCCCGGACAGATTTGAATGAGCAGTTCTTC
TRBJ1-2,NA,TRBV29-1,TRBD1,CSAGTEVLGGTF,TGCAGCGCGGGGACAGAGGTTCTAGGTGGCACCTTC
TRBJ1-3,NA,TRBV9,NA,CASGLRDWGNTIYF,TGTGCCAGCGGCCTTAGAGACTGGGGAAACACCATATATTTT
TRBJ2-2,NA,TRBV7-3,NA,CASSLMGSRVAGELFF,TGTGCCAGCAGCTTAATGGGATCCAGGGTTGCCGGGGAGCTGTTTTTT
TRBJ1-2,NA,TRBV5-4,NA,CASSLGPHGRRNYGYTF,TGTGCCAGCAGCTTGGGTCCCCACGGGAGGCGCAACTATGGCTACACCTTC
TRBJ1-1,NA,TRBV4-1,NA,CASSQDRASAEAFF,TGCGCCAGCAGCCAAGACAGGGCGAGCGCTGAAGCTTTCTTT
TRBJ2-7,NA,TRBV18,NA,CASSEGGRSSYEQYF,TGTGCCAGCTCCGAGGGAGGCAGGAGCTCCTACGAGCAGTACTTC